This is a list of T cell receptor beta chains from one sample in a study of blood T cell repertoires in COVID-19. Generated by immunoSEQ multiplex PCR, the TCRdb table keeps only in-frame clones and is missing some. The sample shows over 110,000 clones, around 87% of them seen only once. Sequenced material: PBMCs or T cells enriched from blood (not recorded which). Receptors originate from a man in his sixties who had recovered from COVID-19. The CDR3 runs from the conserved cysteine through the conserved F or W. The order of the fields is D gene, J gene, clone size, V gene, CDR3 DNA, CDR3 protein. D genes are given only for firm matches. Clone size is given for some rows only: seen once, a few or many times, or a class if the clone is expanded.

>.|TRBJ2-3|.|TRBV10-1
TGCGCCAGCAGTGAGTCGAGAGCTACAGATACGCAGTATTTT
CASSESRATDTQYF
>TRBD1|TRBJ1-2|.|TRBV30
TGTGCCTGGACGGGACAGGCGACTAAAGACTATGGCTACACCTTC
CAWTGQATKDYGYTF
>.|TRBJ2-3|once|TRBV7-3
TGTGCCAGCAGCGCCCAGGATACGCAGTATTTT
CASSAQDTQYF
>TRBD1|TRBJ1-4|.|TRBV28
TGTGCCAGCAGTCTTACAGGGGGAGGTGAAAAACTGTTTTTT
CASSLTGGGEKLFF
>TRBD1|TRBJ2-7|.|TRBV4-1
TGCGCCAGCAGCCAAGGCAGGGGGCTGCCCTACGAGCAGTACTTC
CASSQGRGLPYEQYF
>.|TRBJ2-5|.|TRBV10-2
TGCGCCAGCAGTTTTAGCTACCAGACCCAGTACTTC
CASSFSYQTQYF
>TRBD1|TRBJ2-3|.|TRBV13
TGTGCCAGCAGCCTAGGGACAGGGAACACGGATACGCAGTATTTT
CASSLGTGNTDTQYF
>TRBD1|TRBJ1-1|.|TRBV7-9
TGTGCCAGCAGCTCAGACAGGGGGTGGACTGAAGCTTTCTTT
CASSSDRGWTEAFF
>.|TRBJ1-2|.|TRBV30
TGTGCCTGGACTGATGACAGGCGCCACTATGGCTACACCTTC
CAWTDDRRHYGYTF
>TRBD1|TRBJ2-5|once|TRBV24-1
TGTGCCACCAGTGATATCAGGGGGCGAGAGACCCAGTACTTC
CATSDIRGRETQYF
>TRBD2|TRBJ2-1|.|TRBV18
TGTGCCAGCTCAATAACACCGGGACTAGCGGGTAATGAGCAGTTCTTC
CASSITPGLAGNEQFF
>.|TRBJ1-5|.|TRBV6-5
TGTGCCAGCTCCCTTACGGGAGGTCAGCCCCAGCATTTT
CASSLTGGQPQHF
>TRBD1|TRBJ2-6|.|TRBV28
TGTGCCAGTGGGGGACAGGGGGGATCCGGGGCCAACGTCCTGACTTTC
CASGGQGGSGANVLTF
>TRBD1|TRBJ2-7|.|TRBV5-1
TGCGCCAGCAGCCCCGGGACAGGGGCCTACGAGCAGTACTTC
CASSPGTGAYEQYF
>.|TRBJ2-2|.|TRBV2
TGTGCCAGCAGCTACGGACACGGGTACACCGGGGAGCTGTTTTTT
CASSYGHGYTGELFF
>.|TRBJ1-4|.|TRBV5-6
TGTGCCAGCAGCTTGGTGCGGACAGCGAATGAAAAACTGTTTTTT
CASSLVRTANEKLFF
>.|TRBJ2-5|.|TRBV2
TGTGCCAGCAAAGACAGTTGGGGAGGGACCCAGTACTTC
CASKDSWGGTQYF
>TRBD1|TRBJ1-5|few|TRBV7-9
TGTGCCAGCAGCTTCAACCAACCGGGGACAGGGGTGGGTCAGCCCCAGCATTTT
CASSFNQPGTGVGQPQHF
>TRBD1|TRBJ2-3|.|TRBV19
TGTGCCAGTAGTAAAAGGCAGGGGGAAGATACGCAGTATTTT
CASSKRQGEDTQYF
>TRBD1|TRBJ1-1|.|TRBV6-2/TRBV6-3
TGTGCCAGCAGTTCGTCGACGAGGGGGCGTAGTATGAACACTGAAGCTTTCTTT
CASSSSTRGRSMNTEAFF
>TRBD1|TRBJ1-2|.|TRBV19
TGTGCCAGTAGTCCAAAGACAGGGGAATTCGGCTACACCTTC
CASSPKTGEFGYTF
>.|TRBJ1-2|.|TRBV10-3
TGTGCCATCAGTGAACGCGGGGAAGTGGGCTATGGCTACACCTTC
CAISERGEVGYGYTF
>.|TRBJ1-2|few|TRBV21-1
TGTGCCAGCAGCATCTATCCTAGGACAGGGAACTATGGCTACACCTTC
CASSIYPRTGNYGYTF
>TRBD1|TRBJ2-7|.|TRBV27
TGTGCCAGCAGTTTGTGGGACAGATTCTACGAGCAGTACTTC
CASSLWDRFYEQYF
>TRBD2|TRBJ2-7|.|TRBV7-8
TGTGCCAGCAGCTGGACTAGCGGGAACTACGAGCAGTACTTC
CASSWTSGNYEQYF
>TRBD2|TRBJ2-3|.|TRBV6-1
TGTGCCAGCAGTGAAGAGGGACTATGGGATACGCAGTATTTT
CASSEEGLWDTQYF
>.|TRBJ2-7|once|TRBV5-1
TGCGCCAGCAGGTCAGGGGTCGAGCAGTACTTC
CASRSGVEQYF
>.|TRBJ2-3|.|TRBV3-1/TRBV3-2
TGTGCCAGCAGCCAAGATCTTGGATCCCACTCGGGGTTTACGCAGTATTTT
CASSQDLGSHSGFTQYF
>.|TRBJ2-7|.|TRBV28
TGTGCCAGCATCCCCTCGGGTGAGACCTACGAGCAGTACTTC
CASIPSGETYEQYF
>TRBD2|TRBJ2-2|.|TRBV9
TGTGCCAGCAGCGTAGGTTCTAGCGGGAGCGGCACCGGGGAGCTGTTTTTT
CASSVGSSGSGTGELFF
>TRBD1|TRBJ1-5|.|TRBV18
TGTGCCAGCTCAGGAGTACAGGGGGCGGGCCAGCCCCAGCATTTT
CASSGVQGAGQPQHF
>TRBD1|TRBJ2-2|once|TRBV18
TGTGCCAGCTCACCGGGGACAGGGCGTACCGGGGAGCTGTTTTTT
CASSPGTGRTGELFF
>.|TRBJ2-3|.|TRBV15
TGTGCCACCAGCAACAGGGTGGGGTCGGATACGCAGTATTTT
CATSNRVGSDTQYF
>.|TRBJ2-7|.|TRBV7-6
TGTGCCAGCAGCTTAACGGCAGGGAATATCTACGAGCAGTACTTC
CASSLTAGNIYEQYF
>.|TRBJ2-2|.|TRBV5-1
TGCGCCAGCAGGGCGGGGTCCGGGGAGCTGTTTTTT
CASRAGSGELFF
>.|TRBJ2-1|.|TRBV6-5
TGTGCCAGCAGACCCGGAGCCTACAATGAGCAGTTCTTC
CASRPGAYNEQFF
>.|TRBJ2-2|.|TRBV28
TGTGCCAGCAGTTTAGCGAGGTTCGGGGAGCTGTTTTTT
CASSLARFGELFF
>TRBD1|TRBJ2-7|.|TRBV28
TGTGCCAGCAGTTTTCCTGACAGGGGGGACGAGCAGTACTTC
CASSFPDRGDEQYF
>TRBD1|TRBJ1-2|.|TRBV3-1/TRBV3-2
TGTGCCAGCAGCCTTGGGACAGGGACGCGCTATGGCTACACCTTC
CASSLGTGTRYGYTF
>.|TRBJ1-1|.|TRBV18
TGTGCCAGCTCCCCTTTAGGAGGGCCAAACACTGAAGCTTTCTTT
CASSPLGGPNTEAFF
>TRBD1|TRBJ2-7|.|TRBV7-9
TGTGCCAGCAGCGACCGGGACAGGGGATACGAGCAGTACTTC
CASSDRDRGYEQYF
>TRBD2|TRBJ2-1|.|TRBV30
TGTGCCTGGGATACTAGCGTCTCCTCCTACAATGAGCAGTTCTTC
CAWDTSVSSYNEQFF
>TRBD2|TRBJ2-2|.|TRBV6-2/TRBV6-3
TGTGCCAGCAGTTACCGACTAGCGGGGACAGGGGAGCTGTTTTTT
CASSYRLAGTGELFF
>TRBD1|TRBJ1-2|.|TRBV2
TGTGCCAGCGGGAGAGACAGGGGGCCTGAAAATGGCTACACCTTC
CASGRDRGPENGYTF
>.|TRBJ2-7|.|TRBV10-1
TGCGCCAGCTCCCGGGGTCTCTCCTACGAGCAGTACTTC
CASSRGLSYEQYF
>TRBD1|TRBJ1-5|.|TRBV2
TGTGCCAGCAGTTATGGACAGGACGATCAGCCCCAGCATTTT
CASSYGQDDQPQHF
>.|TRBJ1-6|.|TRBV10-3
TGTGCCATCAGTGAGTCTGGACGGCCAGGGGATTCACCCCTCCACTTT
CAISESGRPGDSPLHF
>TRBD1|TRBJ1-1|.|TRBV7-6
TGTGCCAGCAGTCAACAGGGGGCGAGAACTGAAGCTTTCTTT
CASSQQGARTEAFF
>.|TRBJ2-1|.|TRBV30
TGTGCCTGGAGTAGGCGGCCAGAGCAGTTCTTC
CAWSRRPEQFF
>TRBD1|TRBJ2-7|.|TRBV19
TGTGCCAGTAGTACCCGCAGGGGGAACTCCTACGAGCAGTACTTC
CASSTRRGNSYEQYF
>.|TRBJ2-1|.|TRBV19
TGTGCCAGTAGTATCGGCATAGCCCCCTACAATGAGCAGTTCTTC
CASSIGIAPYNEQFF
>.|TRBJ2-7|.|TRBV5-4
TGTGCCAGCAGCTTGGGTTCGTACGGTTACTACGAGCAGTACTTC
CASSLGSYGYYEQYF
>TRBD1|TRBJ1-4|.|TRBV29-1
TGCAGCGGCAAGACAGGGAGGCATGAAAAACTGTTTTTT
CSGKTGRHEKLFF
>.|TRBJ1-2|.|TRBV4-2
TGTGCCAGCAGCCGAGGCCGCAACTATGGCTACACCTTC
CASSRGRNYGYTF
>TRBD2|TRBJ2-1|.|TRBV3-1/TRBV3-2
TGTGCCAGCAGCCCGGGGCGGACTAGCGTCCCCTTGGACAATGAGCAGTTCTTC
CASSPGRTSVPLDNEQFF
>.|TRBJ1-4|.|TRBV2
TGTGCCAGCACTTCGGATGAAAAACTGTTTTTT
CASTSDEKLFF
>TRBD2|TRBJ2-7|.|TRBV4-2
TGTGCCAGCAGCCAAGCCCCGGGCGGGGGGACGTACGAGCAGTACTTC
CASSQAPGGGTYEQYF
>.|TRBJ1-3|.|TRBV5-1
TGCGCCAGCAGCGAACCAGGGGAGTGGAACACCATATATTTT
CASSEPGEWNTIYF
>TRBD1|TRBJ1-5|.|TRBV18
TGTGCCAGCTCATCGGGACAGGGGTGGAATCAGCCCCAGCATTTT
CASSSGQGWNQPQHF